The sequence of this TCR beta chain was determined in a study of cytomegalovirus exposure and HLA in healthy donors. Across the study: The early release's HLA-typed donors yielded roughly 85 million unique TCRs.

The germline V gene has CDR1 SGHDN and CDR2 FVKESK. The CDR3 runs to 16 residues. Unmatched junction bases numbered 10, after V lost 1 base and J lost 5 bases. This clone was detected once. The antigen remains unidentified. The PCR had 60 Vbeta and 13 Jbeta primers. The method was immunoSEQ multiplex PCR; TCRdb's version includes in-frame clones alone and lacks a portion of them. The table includes some 150,000 clones, 75% detected once. Study-wide findings and caveats: For TCR beta chains, V- and J-gene trimming was later linked to a missense DCLRE1C variant. Many donors shared some public TCRs, even though most TCR sequences were rare. The study listed about 150 cytomegalovirus-associated TCR beta chains.

The chain carries TRBV14 and TRBJ2-5; 7 nucleotides match TRBD1. The TCR comes from a man in his forties in good health and CMV-seronegative. The sequencing sample was made of PBMCs. CDR3 amino acids: CASSQGGGAFQETQYF. The DNA of the CDR3 is TGTGCCAGCAGCCAAGGAGGGGGCGCCTTCCAGGAGACCCAGTACTTC.